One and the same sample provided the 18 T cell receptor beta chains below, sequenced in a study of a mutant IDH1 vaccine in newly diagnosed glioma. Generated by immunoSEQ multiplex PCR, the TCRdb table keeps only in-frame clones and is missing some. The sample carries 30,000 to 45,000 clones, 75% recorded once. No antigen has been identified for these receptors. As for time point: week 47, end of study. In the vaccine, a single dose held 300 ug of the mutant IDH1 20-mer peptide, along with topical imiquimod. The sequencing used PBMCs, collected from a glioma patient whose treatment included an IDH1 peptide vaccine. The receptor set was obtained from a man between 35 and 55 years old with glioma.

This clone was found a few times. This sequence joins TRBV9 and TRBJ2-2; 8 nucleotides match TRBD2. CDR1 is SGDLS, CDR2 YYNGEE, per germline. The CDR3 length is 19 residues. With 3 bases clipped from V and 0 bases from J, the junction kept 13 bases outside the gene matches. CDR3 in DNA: TGTGCCAGCAGCGACCCCTTTTGGAGCGGGAGAGCGAACACCGGGGAGCTGTTTTTT. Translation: CASSDPFWSGRANTGELFF.

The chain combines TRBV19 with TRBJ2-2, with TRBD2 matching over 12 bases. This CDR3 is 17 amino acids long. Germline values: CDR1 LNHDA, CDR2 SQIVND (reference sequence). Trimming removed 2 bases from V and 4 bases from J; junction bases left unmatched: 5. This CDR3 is CASSILGLAGRTGELFF. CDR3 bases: TGTGCCAGTAGTATACTTGGACTAGCGGGACGCACCGGGGAGCTGTTTTTT.

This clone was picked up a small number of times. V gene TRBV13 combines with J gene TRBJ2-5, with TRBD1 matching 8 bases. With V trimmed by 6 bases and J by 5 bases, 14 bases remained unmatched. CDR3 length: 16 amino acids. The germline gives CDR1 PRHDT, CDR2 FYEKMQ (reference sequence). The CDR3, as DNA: TGTGCCAGCAGATACCGGACAGGGATGAGGGGGGAGACCCAGTACTTC. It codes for CASRYRTGMRGETQYF.

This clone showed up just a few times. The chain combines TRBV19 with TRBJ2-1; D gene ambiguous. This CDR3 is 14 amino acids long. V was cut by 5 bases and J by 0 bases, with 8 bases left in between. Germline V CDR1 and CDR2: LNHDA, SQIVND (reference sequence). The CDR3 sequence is CASSPAFSYNEQFF. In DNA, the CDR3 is TGTGCCAGTAGTCCGGCCTTCTCCTACAATGAGCAGTTCTTC.

CDR3 coding DNA: TGTGCCAGCAGTGGTGGGACTAGCGGGTCATCCCCCTACAATGAGCAGTTCTTC. It specifies CASSGGTSGSSPYNEQFF. V gene TRBV6-1 combines with J gene TRBJ2-1, with 12 bases fitting TRBD2. The CDR3 totals 18 residues. Germline CDR1 MNHNS, CDR2 SASEGT. Losses at the gene ends were 4 bases for V and 2 bases for J; bases not matched to a gene: 9.

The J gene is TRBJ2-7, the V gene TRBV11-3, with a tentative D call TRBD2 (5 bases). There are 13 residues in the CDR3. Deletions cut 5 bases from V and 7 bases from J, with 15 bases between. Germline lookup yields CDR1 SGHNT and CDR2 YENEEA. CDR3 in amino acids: CASSHARTGEQYV. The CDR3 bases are TGTGCCAGCAGCCACGCAAGGACTGGGGAGCAGTACGTC.

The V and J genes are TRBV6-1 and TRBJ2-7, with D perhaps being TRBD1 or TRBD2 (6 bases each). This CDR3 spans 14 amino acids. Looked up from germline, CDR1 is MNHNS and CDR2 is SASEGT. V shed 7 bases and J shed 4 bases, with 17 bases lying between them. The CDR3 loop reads CASNGGGTQYEQYV. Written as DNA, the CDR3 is TGTGCCAGCAATGGAGGGGGGACGCAATACGAGCAGTACGTC.

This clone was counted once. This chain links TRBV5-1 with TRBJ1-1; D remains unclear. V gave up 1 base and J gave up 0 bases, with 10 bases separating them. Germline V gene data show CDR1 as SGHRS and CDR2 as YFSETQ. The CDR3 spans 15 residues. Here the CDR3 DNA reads TGCGCCAGCAGCTTGTCGCAGAACATGAACACTGAAGCTTTCTTT. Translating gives CASSLSQNMNTEAFF.

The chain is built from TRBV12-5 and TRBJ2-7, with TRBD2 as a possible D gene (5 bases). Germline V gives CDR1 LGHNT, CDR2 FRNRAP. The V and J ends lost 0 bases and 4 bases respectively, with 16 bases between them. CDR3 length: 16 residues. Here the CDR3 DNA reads TGTGCTAGTGGTTTGGTACTAGGGCCCCCCGATTACGAGCAGTACTTC. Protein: CASGLVLGPPDYEQYF.

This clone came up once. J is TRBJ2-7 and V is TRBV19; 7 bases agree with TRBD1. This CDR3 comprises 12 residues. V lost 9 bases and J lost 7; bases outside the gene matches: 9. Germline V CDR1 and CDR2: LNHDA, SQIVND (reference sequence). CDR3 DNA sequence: TGTGCCAGCAGACAGGGAACAAGGGAGCAGTACTTC. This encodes CASRQGTREQYF.

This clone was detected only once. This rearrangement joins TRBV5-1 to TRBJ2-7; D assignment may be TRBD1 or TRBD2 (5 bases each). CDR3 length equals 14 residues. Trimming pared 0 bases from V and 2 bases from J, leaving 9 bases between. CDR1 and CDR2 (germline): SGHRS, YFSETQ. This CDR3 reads CASSLGDGAYEQYF. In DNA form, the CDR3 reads TGCGCCAGCAGCTTGGGGGACGGGGCCTACGAGCAGTACTTC.

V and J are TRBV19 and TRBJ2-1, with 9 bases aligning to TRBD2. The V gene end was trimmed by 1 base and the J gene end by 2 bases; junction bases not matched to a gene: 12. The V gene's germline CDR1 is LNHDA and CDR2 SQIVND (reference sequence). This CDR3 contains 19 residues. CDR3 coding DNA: TGTGCCAGTAGTATAGTAGCGGGAGAGTTCCCCGCCCCCTACAATGAGCAGTTCTTC. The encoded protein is CASSIVAGEFPAPYNEQFF.

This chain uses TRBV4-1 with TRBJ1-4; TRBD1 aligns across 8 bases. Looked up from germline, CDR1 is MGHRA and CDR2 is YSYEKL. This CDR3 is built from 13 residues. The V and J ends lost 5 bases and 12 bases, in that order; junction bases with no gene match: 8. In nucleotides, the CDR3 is TGCGCCAGCAGCAGACAGGGGAACTGGGAACTGTTTTTT. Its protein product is CASSRQGNWELFF.

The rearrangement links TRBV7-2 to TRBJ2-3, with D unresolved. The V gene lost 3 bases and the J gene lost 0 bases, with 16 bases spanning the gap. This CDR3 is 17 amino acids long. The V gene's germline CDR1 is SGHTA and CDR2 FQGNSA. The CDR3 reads CASSLVVVYASTDTQYF. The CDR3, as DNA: TGTGCCAGCAGCTTGGTAGTTGTTTACGCTAGCACAGATACGCAGTATTTT.

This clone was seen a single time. CDR3 sequence reads: CASSWGLLAGGEDTQYF. In DNA form, the CDR3 reads TGCGCCAGCAGCTGGGGGCTCCTAGCGGGAGGGGAGGATACGCAGTATTTT. The rearrangement joins TRBV5-1 to TRBJ2-3; the match to TRBD2 covers 12 bases. The CDR3 totals 17 residues. V lost 3 bases and J lost 6; bases outside the gene matches: 11. Germline lookup yields CDR1 SGHRS and CDR2 YFSETQ.

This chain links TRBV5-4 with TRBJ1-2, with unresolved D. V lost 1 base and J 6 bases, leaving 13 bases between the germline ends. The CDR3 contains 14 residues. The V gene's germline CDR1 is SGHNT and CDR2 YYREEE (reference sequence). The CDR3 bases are TGTGCCAGCAGCTTGTCGGCACCTAGTGATGGCTACACCTTC. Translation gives CASSLSAPSDGYTF. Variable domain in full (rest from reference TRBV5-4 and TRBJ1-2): ETGVTQSPTHLIKTRGQQVTLRCSSQSGHNTVSWYQQALGQGPQFIFQYYREEENGRGNFPPRFSGLQFPNYSSELNVNALELDDSALYLCASSLSAPSDGYTFGSGTRLTVV.

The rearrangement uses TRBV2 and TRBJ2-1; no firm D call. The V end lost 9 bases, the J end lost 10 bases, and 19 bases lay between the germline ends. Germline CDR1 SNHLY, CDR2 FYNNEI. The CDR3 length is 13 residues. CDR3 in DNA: TGTGCCAGTCAATTGTCCGCTAATGCGGAGCAGTTCTTC. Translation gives CASQLSANAEQFF.

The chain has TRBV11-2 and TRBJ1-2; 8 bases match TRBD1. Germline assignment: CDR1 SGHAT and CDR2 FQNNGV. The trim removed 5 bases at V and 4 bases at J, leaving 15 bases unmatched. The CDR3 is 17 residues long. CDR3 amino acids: CASSPGGGLTLTYGYTF. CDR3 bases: TGTGCCAGCAGCCCAGGGGGCGGCCTCACCCTCACCTATGGCTACACCTTC.